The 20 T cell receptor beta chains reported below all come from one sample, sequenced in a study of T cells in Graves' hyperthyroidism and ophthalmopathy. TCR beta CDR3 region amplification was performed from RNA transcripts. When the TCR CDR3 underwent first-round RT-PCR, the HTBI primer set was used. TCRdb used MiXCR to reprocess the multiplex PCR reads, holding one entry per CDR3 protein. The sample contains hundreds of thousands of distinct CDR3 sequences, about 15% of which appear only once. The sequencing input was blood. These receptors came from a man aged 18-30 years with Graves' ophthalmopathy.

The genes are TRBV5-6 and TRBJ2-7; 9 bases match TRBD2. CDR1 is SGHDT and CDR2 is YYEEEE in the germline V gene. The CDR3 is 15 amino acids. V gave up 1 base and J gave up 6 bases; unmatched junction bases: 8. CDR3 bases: TGTGCCAGCAGCTTGTTGGAGAGCGGGAGGTCCGAGCAGTACTTC. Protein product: CASSLLESGRSEQYF.

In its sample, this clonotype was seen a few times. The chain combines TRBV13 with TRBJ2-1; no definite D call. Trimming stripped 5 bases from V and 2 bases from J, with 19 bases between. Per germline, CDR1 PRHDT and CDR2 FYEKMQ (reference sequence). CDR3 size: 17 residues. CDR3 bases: TGTGCCAGCAGCCTTCCTTCTTTAGGGTTACCCTACAATGAGCAGTTCTTC. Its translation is CASSLPSLGLPYNEQFF. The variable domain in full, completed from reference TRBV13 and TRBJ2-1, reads AAGVIQSPRHLIKEKRETATLKCYPIPRHDTVYWYQQGPGQDPQFLISFYEKMQSDKGSIPDRFSAQQFSDYHSELNMSSLELGDSALYFCASSLPSLGLPYNEQFFGPGTRLTVL.

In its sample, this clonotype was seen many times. The CDR3 DNA reads as TGTGCCAGCAGCTTAAGTTGGAGGGACTTCGAGCAGTACTTC. The encoded protein is CASSLSWRDFEQYF. The chain joins TRBV14 to TRBJ2-7; a weak D match, TRBD2 (6 bases). In germline, CDR1 is SGHDN, CDR2 FVKESK. The germline V and J ends were trimmed by 5 bases and 6 bases, with 17 bases remaining between them. This CDR3 spans 14 amino acids.

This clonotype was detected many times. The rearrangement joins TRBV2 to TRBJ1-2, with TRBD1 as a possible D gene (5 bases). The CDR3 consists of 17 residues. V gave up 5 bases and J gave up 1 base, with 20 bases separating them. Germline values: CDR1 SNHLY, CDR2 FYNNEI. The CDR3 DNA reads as TGTGCCAGCAGTCTATCCCGGGACCGAACAGATAACTATGGCTACACCTTC. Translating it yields CASSLSRDRTDNYGYTF.

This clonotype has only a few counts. The CDR3 sequence is CAISGTGGSGNTIYF. CDR3 sequence (DNA): TGTGCCATCAGCGGGACAGGGGGCTCTGGAAACACCATATATTTT. The chain combines TRBV10-3 with TRBJ1-3, with TRBD1 matching 11 bases. The germline gives CDR1 ENHRY, CDR2 SYGVKD. V was clipped by 6 bases and J by 0 bases; unmatched bases: 1. The CDR3 is 15 residues long.

CDR3 residues: CASSPRGLSNSPLHF. The CDR3 DNA follows: TGTGCCAGCAGTCCCAGGGGCCTCTCAAATTCACCCCTCCACTTT. The V gene is TRBV12-3 or TRBV12-4, the J gene TRBJ1-6, with D tentatively TRBD1 (6 bases). V was shortened by 5 bases and J by 7 bases, with 15 bases between the two germline ends. This CDR3 is built from 15 residues.

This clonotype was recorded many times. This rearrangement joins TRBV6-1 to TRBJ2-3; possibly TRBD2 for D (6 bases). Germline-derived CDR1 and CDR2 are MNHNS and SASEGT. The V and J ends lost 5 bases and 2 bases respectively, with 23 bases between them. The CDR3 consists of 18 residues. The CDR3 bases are TGTGCCAGCAGTCGGGGACTTAAGGCGCGACGGGTCACAGATACGCAGTATTTT. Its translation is CASSRGLKARRVTDTQYF.

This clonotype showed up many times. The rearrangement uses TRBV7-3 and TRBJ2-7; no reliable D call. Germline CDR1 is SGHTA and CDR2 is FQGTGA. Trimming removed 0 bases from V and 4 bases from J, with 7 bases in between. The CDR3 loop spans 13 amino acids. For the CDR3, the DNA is TGTGCCAGCAGCTTAACTCCCGGTTACGAGCAGTACTTC. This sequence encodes CASSLTPGYEQYF.

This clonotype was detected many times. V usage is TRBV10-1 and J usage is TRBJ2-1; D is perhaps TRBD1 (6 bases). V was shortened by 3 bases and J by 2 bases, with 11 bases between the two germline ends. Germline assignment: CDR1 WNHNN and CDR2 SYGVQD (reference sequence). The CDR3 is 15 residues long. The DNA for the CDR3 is TGCGCCAGCAGTGACTTTGGACAGCCCTACAATGAGCAGTTCTTC. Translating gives CASSDFGQPYNEQFF.

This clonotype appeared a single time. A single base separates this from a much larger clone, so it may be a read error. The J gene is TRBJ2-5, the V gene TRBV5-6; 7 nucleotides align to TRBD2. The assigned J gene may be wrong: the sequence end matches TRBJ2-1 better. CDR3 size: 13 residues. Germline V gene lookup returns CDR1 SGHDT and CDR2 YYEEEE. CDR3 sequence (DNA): TGTGCCAGCAGCTGGGGGGGAGAAGAGACCCAGTTCTTC. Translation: CASSWGGEETQFF.

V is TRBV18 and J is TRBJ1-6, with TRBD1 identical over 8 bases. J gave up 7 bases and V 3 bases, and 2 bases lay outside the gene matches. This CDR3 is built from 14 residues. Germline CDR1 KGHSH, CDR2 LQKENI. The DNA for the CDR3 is TGTGCCAGCTCACCCGGGACAGGCAATTCACCCCTCCACTTT. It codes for CASSPGTGNSPLHF.

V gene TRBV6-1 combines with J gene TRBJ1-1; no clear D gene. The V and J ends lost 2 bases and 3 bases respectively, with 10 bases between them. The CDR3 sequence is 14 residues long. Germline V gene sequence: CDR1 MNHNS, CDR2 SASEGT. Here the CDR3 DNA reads TGTGCCAGCAGTGAATTTGCCAGCCACACTGAAGCTTTCTTT. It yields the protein CASSEFASHTEAFF.

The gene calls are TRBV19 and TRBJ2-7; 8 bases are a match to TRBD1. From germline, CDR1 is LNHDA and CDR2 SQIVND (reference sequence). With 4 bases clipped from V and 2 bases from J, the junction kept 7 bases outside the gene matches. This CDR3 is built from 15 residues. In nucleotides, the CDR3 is TGTGCCAGTAGTACAAAGGACAGGGACCCCTACGAGCAGTACTTC. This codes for CASSTKDRDPYEQYF.

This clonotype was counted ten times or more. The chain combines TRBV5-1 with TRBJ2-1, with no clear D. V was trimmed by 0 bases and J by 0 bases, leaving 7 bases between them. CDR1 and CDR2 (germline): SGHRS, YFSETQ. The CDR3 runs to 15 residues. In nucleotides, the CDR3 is TGCGCCAGCAGCTTGGCGGCAGACTCCTACAATGAGCAGTTCTTC. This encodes CASSLAADSYNEQFF.

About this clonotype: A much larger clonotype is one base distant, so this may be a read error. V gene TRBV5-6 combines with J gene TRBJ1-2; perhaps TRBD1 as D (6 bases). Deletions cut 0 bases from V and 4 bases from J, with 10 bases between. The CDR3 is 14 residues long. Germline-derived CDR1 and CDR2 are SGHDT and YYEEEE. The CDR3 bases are TGTGCCAGCAGCTTGGTCACAGGGACCTATGGCTACACCTTC. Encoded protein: CASSLVTGTYGYTF.

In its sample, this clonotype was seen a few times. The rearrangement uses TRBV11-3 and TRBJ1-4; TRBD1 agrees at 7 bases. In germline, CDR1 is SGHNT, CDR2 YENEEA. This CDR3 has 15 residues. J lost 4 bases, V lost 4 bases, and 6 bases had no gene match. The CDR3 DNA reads TGTGCCAGCAGCTCTGGGACAGCCAATAATGAAAAACTGTTTTTT. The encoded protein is CASSSGTANNEKLFF. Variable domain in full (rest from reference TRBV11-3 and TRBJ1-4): EAGVVQSPRYKIIEKKQPVAFWCNPISGHNTLYWYLQNLGQGPELLIRYENEEAVDDSQLPKDRFSAERLKGVDSTLKIQPAELGDSAVYLCASSSGTANNEKLFFGSGTQLSVL.

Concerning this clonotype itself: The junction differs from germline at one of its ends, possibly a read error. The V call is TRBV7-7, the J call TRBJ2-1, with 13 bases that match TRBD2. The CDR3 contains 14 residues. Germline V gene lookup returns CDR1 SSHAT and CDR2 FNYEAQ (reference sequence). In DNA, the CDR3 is TGTGCTAGCAGCTTAGTGGGACTAGCGGGAGAGCAGTTCTTC. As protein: CASSLVGLAGEQFF.

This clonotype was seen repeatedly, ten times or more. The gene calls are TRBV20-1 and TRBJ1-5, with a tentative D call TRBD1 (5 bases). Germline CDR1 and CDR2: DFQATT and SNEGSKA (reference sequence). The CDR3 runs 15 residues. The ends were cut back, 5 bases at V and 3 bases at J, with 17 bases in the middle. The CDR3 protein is CSALYSDSPNQPQHF. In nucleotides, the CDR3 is TGCAGTGCTCTTTATTCCGACAGTCCCAATCAGCCCCAGCATTTT.

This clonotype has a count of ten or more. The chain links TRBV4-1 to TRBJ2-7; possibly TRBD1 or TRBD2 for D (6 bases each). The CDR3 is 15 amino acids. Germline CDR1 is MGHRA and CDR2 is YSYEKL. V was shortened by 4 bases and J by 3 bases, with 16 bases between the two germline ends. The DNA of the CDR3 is TGCGCCAGCAGCCCTCCGGGGGCTGTTAGCTACGAGCAGTACTTC. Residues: CASSPPGAVSYEQYF.

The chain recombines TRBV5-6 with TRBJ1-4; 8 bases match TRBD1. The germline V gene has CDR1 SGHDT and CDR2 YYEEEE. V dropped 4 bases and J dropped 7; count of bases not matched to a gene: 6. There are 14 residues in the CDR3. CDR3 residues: CASSPGGWREKLFF. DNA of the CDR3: TGTGCCAGCAGCCCAGGGGGCTGGCGTGAAAAACTGTTTTTT.